The rows below give T cell receptor beta chains drawn from one sample of a study of T cells in localized non-small cell lung cancer. Some clones are missing from TCRdb's copy, which holds only in-frame ones; the method was immunoSEQ multiplex PCR. This repertoire shows 100,000 to 150,000 clones, more than 80% found once; its top ten account for 1.5% to 2%. The sample in question was peripheral blood, obtained before any cancer treatment. These receptors came from a female donor over 55 with stage I lung adenocarcinoma. Both conserved end residues are part of each CDR3. The D gene is left open where the match is weak. Size values are once, few and many counts, or a class for expanded clones, and some rows have none.

V gene	J gene	clone size	D gene	CDR3 DNA	CDR3 protein
TRBV9	TRBJ2-7	.	.	TGTGCCAGCAGCGTAGCTGGGCAGTCCTACGAGCAGTACTTC	CASSVAGQSYEQYF
TRBV11-2	TRBJ2-5	.	.	TGTGCCAGCAGCCGGGGTCCCCCTATCACGGGAGAGACCCAGTACTTC	CASSRGPPITGETQYF
TRBV21-1	TRBJ2-1	.	.	TGTGCCAGCAGCAAAGAGGAGCGGGAGTTGTCCTACAATGAGCAGTTCTTC	CASSKEERELSYNEQFF
TRBV27	TRBJ2-2	.	TRBD2	TGTGCCAGCACTTGGACCAAACTAGCGAATCCGAACACCGGGGAGCTGTTTTTT	CASTWTKLANPNTGELFF
TRBV29-1	TRBJ1-1	few	.	TGCAGCGTTGTGTTGGGAGAAACTGAAGCTTTCTTT	CSVVLGETEAFF
TRBV28	TRBJ1-2	.	.	TGTGCCAGCAGATCTTCAGCTAACTATGGCTACACCTTC	CASRSSANYGYTF
TRBV28	TRBJ2-4	.	TRBD1	TGTGCCAGTTTTAACAGGGGTAAAAACATTCAGTACTTC	CASFNRGKNIQYF
TRBV5-1	TRBJ1-5	.	.	TGCGCCAGCAGCTTGGACAGTTATAGCAATCAGCCCCAGCATTTT	CASSLDSYSNQPQHF
TRBV6-5	TRBJ2-5	.	.	TGTGCCAGCAGTTACTCGGGGGTTGCGGAGACCCAGTACTTC	CASSYSGVAETQYF
TRBV28	TRBJ2-3	.	.	TGTGCCAGCAGTTTGGGCGGGGTACGCACAGATACGCAGTATTTT	CASSLGGVRTDTQYF
TRBV6-5	TRBJ1-1	.	.	TGTGCCAGCAGTCGACCGAACACTGAAGCTTTCTTT	CASSRPNTEAFF
TRBV27	TRBJ2-1	.	.	TGTGCCAGCAGTCCCTCCCAGAGTAAGGATGAGCAGTTCTTC	CASSPSQSKDEQFF
TRBV5-4	TRBJ2-7	.	.	TGTGCCAGCAGCTTCGCAGGGGCCGTCTACGAGCAGTACTTC	CASSFAGAVYEQYF
TRBV5-1	TRBJ2-1	.	.	TGCGCCAGCAGCCGAGCAGGTCTGGCGGGCCTAGACTACAATGAGCAGTTCTTC	CASSRAGLAGLDYNEQFF
TRBV10-3	TRBJ2-3	.	TRBD2	TGTGCCGTCCGGGAGGACATAAGCACAGATACGCAGTATTTT	CAVREDISTDTQYF
TRBV28	TRBJ1-5	.	TRBD1	TGTGCCAGCAGTGTCCCGGGACAGATCAAATCCCAGCATTTT	CASSVPGQIKSQHF
TRBV5-6	TRBJ1-2	few	TRBD1	TGTGCCAGCAGCCCAGACAGGGGGCGCGGCTATGGCTACACCTTC	CASSPDRGRGYGYTF
TRBV7-7	TRBJ2-3	.	TRBD2	TGTGCCAGCAGCCCCGGGGGACTAGCGGGAGGATCCCCACTATCTAGCACAGATACGCAGTATTTT	CASSPGGLAGGSPLSSTDTQYF
TRBV5-1	TRBJ2-7	.	TRBD1	TGCGCCAGCAGCTTGGGGGCAAACAGGGGCTGGGAGCAGTACTTC	CASSLGANRGWEQYF
TRBV5-1	TRBJ1-1	.	TRBD1	TGCGCCAGCAGCATACGGACAGGGTCTAACACTGAAGCTTTCTTT	CASSIRTGSNTEAFF
TRBV2	TRBJ2-3	.	.	TGTGCCACAGGTTCGCGCACAGATACGCAGTATTTT	CATGSRTDTQYF
TRBV2	TRBJ2-2	.	.	TGTGCCAGCGGGGACTCCCGTTATGCCGGGGAGCTGTTTTTT	CASGDSRYAGELFF
TRBV2	TRBJ2-2	.	TRBD2	TGTGCCAGCAGTAGGACTAGCGGGAGGGGGCTGGGTGACACCGGGGAGCTGTTTTTT	CASSRTSGRGLGDTGELFF
TRBV13	TRBJ1-2	.	.	TGTGCCAGCAGCTTAGGGGGACTGGGCTACACCTTC	CASSLGGLGYTF
TRBV28	TRBJ2-1	.	.	TGTGCCAGCAGTTCCCCGGGACCTAGCGAGGGTCAGTTCTTC	CASSSPGPSEGQFF
TRBV5-1	TRBJ1-2	.	.	TGCGCCAGCAGCAGGACACAGGGTACCCATGGCTACACCTTC	CASSRTQGTHGYTF
TRBV5-6	TRBJ1-1	.	TRBD1	TGTGCCAGCAGCCAGGACAGGGTAGGAACTGAAGCTTTCTTT	CASSQDRVGTEAFF
TRBV7-9	TRBJ2-4	once	.	TGTGCCAGCAGCCCTAGTAGCGGAAACATTCAGTACTTC	CASSPSSGNIQYF